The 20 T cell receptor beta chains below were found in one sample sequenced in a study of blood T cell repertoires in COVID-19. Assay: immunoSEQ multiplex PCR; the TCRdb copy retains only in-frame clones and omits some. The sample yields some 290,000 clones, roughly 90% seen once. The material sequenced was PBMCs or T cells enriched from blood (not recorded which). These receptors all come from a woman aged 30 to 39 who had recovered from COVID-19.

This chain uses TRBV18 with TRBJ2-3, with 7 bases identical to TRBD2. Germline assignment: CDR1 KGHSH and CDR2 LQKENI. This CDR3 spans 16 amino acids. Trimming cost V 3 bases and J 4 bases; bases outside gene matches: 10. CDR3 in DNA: TGTGCCAGCTCACCCCTGGAGGCGGGAGTGGCAGATACGCAGTATTTT. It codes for CASSPLEAGVADTQYF.

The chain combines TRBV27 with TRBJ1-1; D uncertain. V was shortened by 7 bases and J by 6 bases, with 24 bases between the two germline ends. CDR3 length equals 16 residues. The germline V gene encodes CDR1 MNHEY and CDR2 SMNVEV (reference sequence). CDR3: CASNSSPSGMFAEAFF. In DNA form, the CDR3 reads TGTGCCAGCAATTCATCCCCCAGTGGTATGTTCGCTGAAGCTTTCTTT.

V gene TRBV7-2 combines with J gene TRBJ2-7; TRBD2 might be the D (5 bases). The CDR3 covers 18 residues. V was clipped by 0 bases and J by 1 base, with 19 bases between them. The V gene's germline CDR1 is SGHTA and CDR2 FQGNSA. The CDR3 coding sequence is TGTGCCAGCAGCTTAGCGCCGGTAGGACTCCTCAAATCCTACGAGCAGTACTTC. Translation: CASSLAPVGLLKSYEQYF.

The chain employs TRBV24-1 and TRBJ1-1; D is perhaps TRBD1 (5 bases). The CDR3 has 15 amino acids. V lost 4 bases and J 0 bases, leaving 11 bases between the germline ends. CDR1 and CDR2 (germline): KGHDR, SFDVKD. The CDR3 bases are TGTGCCACCAGTGACAAAGGACACCTGAACACTGAAGCTTTCTTT. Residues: CATSDKGHLNTEAFF.

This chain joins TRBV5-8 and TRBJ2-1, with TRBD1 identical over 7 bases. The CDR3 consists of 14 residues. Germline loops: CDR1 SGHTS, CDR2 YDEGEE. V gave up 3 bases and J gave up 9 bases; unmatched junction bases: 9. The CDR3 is CASSSRQGNGEQFF. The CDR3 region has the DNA TGTGCCAGCAGCTCCCGACAGGGAAACGGTGAGCAGTTCTTC.

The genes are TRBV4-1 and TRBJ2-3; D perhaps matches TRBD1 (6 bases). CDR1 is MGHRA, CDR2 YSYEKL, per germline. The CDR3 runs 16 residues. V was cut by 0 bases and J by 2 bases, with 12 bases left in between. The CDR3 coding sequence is TGCGCCAGCAGCCAAGATGAAGGGGGTTACACAGATACGCAGTATTTT. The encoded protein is CASSQDEGGYTDTQYF.

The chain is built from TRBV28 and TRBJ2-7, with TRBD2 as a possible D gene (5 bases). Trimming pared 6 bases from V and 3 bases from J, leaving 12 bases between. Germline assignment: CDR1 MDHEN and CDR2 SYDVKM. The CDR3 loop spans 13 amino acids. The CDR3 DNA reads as TGTGCCAGCAGGGGCGGGTCAGACTACGAGCAGTACTTC. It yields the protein CASRGGSDYEQYF.

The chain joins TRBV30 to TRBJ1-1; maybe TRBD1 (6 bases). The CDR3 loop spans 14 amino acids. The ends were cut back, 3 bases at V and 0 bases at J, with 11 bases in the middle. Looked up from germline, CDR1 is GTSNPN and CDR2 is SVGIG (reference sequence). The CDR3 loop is CAWSKAGVNTEAFF. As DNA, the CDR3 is TGTGCCTGGAGCAAGGCAGGGGTGAACACTGAAGCTTTCTTT.

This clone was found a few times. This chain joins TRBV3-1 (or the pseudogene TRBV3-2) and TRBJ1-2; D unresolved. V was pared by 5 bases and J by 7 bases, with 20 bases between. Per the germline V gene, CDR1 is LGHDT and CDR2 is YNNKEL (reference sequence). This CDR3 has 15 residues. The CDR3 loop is CASSFYLGGDGGYTF. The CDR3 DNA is TGTGCCAGCAGCTTTTATCTGGGAGGTGACGGTGGCTACACCTTC.

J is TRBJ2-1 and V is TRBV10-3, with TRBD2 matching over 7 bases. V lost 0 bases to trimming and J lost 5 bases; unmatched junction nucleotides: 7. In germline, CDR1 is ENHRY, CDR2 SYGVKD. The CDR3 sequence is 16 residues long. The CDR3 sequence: CAISESAREYDNEQFF. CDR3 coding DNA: TGTGCCATCAGTGAGTCCGCGCGGGAGTATGACAATGAGCAGTTCTTC.

The CDR3 sequence: CASSSGIIRKNTEAFF. CDR3 sequence (DNA): TGTGCCAGCAGTTCAGGGATTATCAGGAAGAACACTGAAGCTTTCTTT. The chain is built from TRBV7-9 and TRBJ1-1; D may be TRBD1 (5 bases). CDR1 SEHNR and CDR2 FQNEAQ come from the germline V gene (reference sequence). The CDR3 covers 16 residues. Trimming removed 6 bases from V and 1 base from J, with 18 bases in between. Drawing the rest from reference TRBV7-9 and TRBJ1-1, the complete variable domain is DTGVSQNPRHKITKRGQNVTFRCDPISEHNRLYWYRQTLGQGPEFLTYFQNEAQLEKSRLLSDRFSAERPKGSFSTLEIQRTEQGDSAMYLCASSSGIIRKNTEAFFGQGTRLTVV.

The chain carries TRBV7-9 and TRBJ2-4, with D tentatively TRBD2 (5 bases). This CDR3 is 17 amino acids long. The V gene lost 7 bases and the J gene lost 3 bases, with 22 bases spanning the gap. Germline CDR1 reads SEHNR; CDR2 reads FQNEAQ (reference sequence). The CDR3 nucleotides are TGTGCCAGCATGAGGTCAAGAGATTTTCGGGACAAAAACATTCAGTACTTC. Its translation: CASMRSRDFRDKNIQYF.

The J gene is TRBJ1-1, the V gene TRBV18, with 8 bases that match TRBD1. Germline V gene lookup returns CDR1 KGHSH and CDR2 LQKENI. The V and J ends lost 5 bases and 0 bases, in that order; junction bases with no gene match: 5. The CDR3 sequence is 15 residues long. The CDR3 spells CASSGTGYMNTEAFF. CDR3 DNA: TGTGCCAGCTCAGGGACAGGCTACATGAACACTGAAGCTTTCTTT.

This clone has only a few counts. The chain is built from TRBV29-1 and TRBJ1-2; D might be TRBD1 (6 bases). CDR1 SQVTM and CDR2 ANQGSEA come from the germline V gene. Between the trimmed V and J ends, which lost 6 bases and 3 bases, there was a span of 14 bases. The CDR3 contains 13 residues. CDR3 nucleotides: TGCAGCGTCGGGAGGGGGGCTCACTATGGCTACACCTTC. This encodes CSVGRGAHYGYTF.

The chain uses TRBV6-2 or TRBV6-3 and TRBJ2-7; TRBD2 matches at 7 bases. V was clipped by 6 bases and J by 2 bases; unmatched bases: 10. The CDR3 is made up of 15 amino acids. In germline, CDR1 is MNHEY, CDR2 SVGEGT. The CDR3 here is CASSPREAGPYEQYF. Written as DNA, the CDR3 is TGTGCCAGCAGCCCACGGGAGGCCGGTCCCTACGAGCAGTACTTC.

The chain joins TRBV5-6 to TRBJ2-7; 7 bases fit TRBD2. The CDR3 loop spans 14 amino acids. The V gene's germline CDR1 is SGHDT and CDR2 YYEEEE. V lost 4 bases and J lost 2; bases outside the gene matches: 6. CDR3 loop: CASSLGLVAYEQYF. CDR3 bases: TGTGCCAGCAGCCTCGGACTAGTCGCCTACGAGCAGTACTTC.

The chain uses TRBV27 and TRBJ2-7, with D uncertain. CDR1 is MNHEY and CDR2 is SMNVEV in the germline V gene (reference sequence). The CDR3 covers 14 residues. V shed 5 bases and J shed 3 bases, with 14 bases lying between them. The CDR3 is CASSPYPKNYEQYF. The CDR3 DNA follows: TGTGCCAGCAGTCCCTACCCAAAGAACTACGAGCAGTACTTC.

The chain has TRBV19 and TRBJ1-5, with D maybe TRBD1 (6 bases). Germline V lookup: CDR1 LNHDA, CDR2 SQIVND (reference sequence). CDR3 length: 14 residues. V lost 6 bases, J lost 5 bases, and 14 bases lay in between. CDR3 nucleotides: TGTGCCAGTAGGGGGGCAGGGAAACATCAGCCCCAGCATTTT. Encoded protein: CASRGAGKHQPQHF.

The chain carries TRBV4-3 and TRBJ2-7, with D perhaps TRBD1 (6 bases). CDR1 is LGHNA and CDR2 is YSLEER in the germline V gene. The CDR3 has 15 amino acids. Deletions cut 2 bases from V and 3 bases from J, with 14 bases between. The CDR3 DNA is TGCGCCAGCAGCCAAAATCCGACAGGTATCTACGAGCAGTACTTC. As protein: CASSQNPTGIYEQYF.

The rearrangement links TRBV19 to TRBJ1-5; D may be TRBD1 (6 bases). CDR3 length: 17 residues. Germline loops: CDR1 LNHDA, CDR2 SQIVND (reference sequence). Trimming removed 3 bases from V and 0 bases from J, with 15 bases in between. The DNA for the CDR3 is TGTGCCAGTAGTATGGGGGCGACAGGTTATAGCAATCAGCCCCAGCATTTT. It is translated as CASSMGATGYSNQPQHF.